The present T cell receptor beta chain was sequenced within a study of T cell changes during pregnancy in multiple sclerosis. Trimming removed 1 base from V and 5 bases from J, with 8 bases in between. The length of the CDR3 is 13 residues. Germline CDR1 is MNHEY and CDR2 is SVGAGI. TCRdb's table, derived via immunoSEQ multiplex PCR, lists solely in-frame clones and lacks some. The table has about 73,000 clones, almost 90% seen once. The input for sequencing was peripheral blood, taken after pregnancy. The TCR comes from a female donor in good health, enrolled as a control in a pregnancy study. V usage is TRBV6-5 and J usage is TRBJ1-1; D uncertain. CDR3 coding DNA: TGTGCCAGCAGTTACTGGAGAGGGACTGAAGCTTTCTTT. Encoded protein: CASSYWRGTEAFF.